This entry lists 27 T cell receptor beta chains sequenced from one sample in a study of response to subunit inactivated influenza vaccine (dated by TCRdb to 2016 to 2019). Libraries were prepared through RT-PCR. TCRdb shows the sequencer as Illumina HiSeq 2500. In TCRdb, the public reads were trimmed at Q25 with fastp and aligned with MiXCR, with productive beta chains retained. Rows are combined by CDR3 protein, so each entry shows the most common genes and DNA. The sample table shows roughly 780,000 distinct CDR3 sequences, and approximately 17% are seen once. Approximately 10% of the sample lies in the top ten. Sequencing used PBMCs from blood, obtained around 5 days after vaccination. The receptors were gathered from a man in his forties or fifties who received an inactivated influenza vaccine. Donor details come from another sample of the same person, matched by shared clones.

This clonotype was detected a few times. The CDR3 is CSVVADTGELFF. Written as DNA, the CDR3 is TGCAGCGTTGTCGCCGACACCGGGGAGCTGTTTTTT. The rearrangement links TRBV29-1 to TRBJ2-2; D is undetermined. Germline values: CDR1 SQVTM, CDR2 ANQGSEA. Between the trimmed V and J ends, which lost 4 bases and 3 bases, there was a span of 6 bases. The CDR3 has 12 residues.

This clonotype was picked up one time. The V and J genes are TRBV12-5 and TRBJ2-3; unclear D gene. The CDR3 is 12 amino acids. Germline V gene data show CDR1 as LGHNT and CDR2 as FRNRAP. V was shortened by 2 bases and J by 5 bases, with 5 bases between the two germline ends. This CDR3 is CASGLKGDTQYF. As DNA, the CDR3 is TGTGCTAGTGGTTTGAAGGGAGATACGCAGTATTTT.

CDR3: CSAGDSKAYEQYF. For the CDR3, the DNA is TGCAGTGCTGGGGACTCCAAAGCCTACGAGCAGTACTTC. The genes are TRBV20-1 and TRBJ2-7, with D perhaps TRBD2 (6 bases). This CDR3 is 13 amino acids long. Trimming took 5 bases from V and 2 from J, leaving 13 bases between them. The germline gives CDR1 DFQATT, CDR2 SNEGSKA (reference sequence).

The chain employs TRBV5-1 and TRBJ2-5; TRBD2 matches at 8 bases. The CDR3 extends over 16 amino acids. The V gene's germline CDR1 is SGHRS and CDR2 YFSETQ. Trimming removed 4 bases from V and 4 bases from J; junction bases left unmatched: 12. The CDR3 region is CASSPSWGTRVETQYF. CDR3 nucleotides: TGCGCCAGCAGCCCGAGCTGGGGGACTAGGGTAGAGACCCAGTACTTC.

The rearrangement joins TRBV11-2 to TRBJ2-3; 11 bases are a match to TRBD2. The germline V gene has CDR1 SGHAT and CDR2 FQNNGV. J gave up 6 bases and V 2 bases, and 13 bases lay outside the gene matches. This CDR3 is built from 18 residues. CDR3 amino acids: CASSLNNPLAGGVDTQYF. CDR3 nucleotide sequence: TGTGCCAGCAGCTTAAACAACCCGCTAGCGGGAGGCGTTGATACGCAGTATTTT.

The CDR3, as DNA: TGTGCCACCCAAGCGGGGGTCTCCTACGAGCAGTACTTC. Translation: CATQAGVSYEQYF. The rearrangement joins TRBV10-3 to TRBJ2-7, with TRBD2 matching 8 bases. Per germline, CDR1 ENHRY and CDR2 SYGVKD. The trim removed 10 bases at V and 0 bases at J, leaving 5 bases unmatched. This CDR3 spans 13 amino acids.

The gene calls are TRBV11-3 and TRBJ2-7, with no clear D. Trimming shortened V by 1 base and J by 5 bases, and 12 bases separated the two germline ends. From germline, CDR1 is SGHNT and CDR2 YENEEA. The CDR3 is 14 residues long. The CDR3 here is CASSLGYESDEQYF. CDR3 DNA: TGTGCCAGCAGCTTAGGATATGAGTCTGACGAGCAGTACTTC.

This clonotype has only a few counts. This chain joins TRBV12-3 or TRBV12-4 and TRBJ1-4; D remains ambiguous. The CDR3 loop spans 13 amino acids. Trimming removed 3 bases at V and 10 bases at J, with 12 bases between. For the CDR3, the DNA is TGTGCCAGCAGTTTGGGTAGGGTACGAAAACTGTTTTTT. As protein: CASSLGRVRKLFF.

V is TRBV4-2 and J is TRBJ1-5; D not resolved. This CDR3 is built from 13 residues. Germline CDR1 LGHNA, CDR2 YNFKEQ. Trimming cost V 4 bases and J 7 bases, with 11 bases left between them. The CDR3 loop reads CASSREGLQPQHF. The CDR3 coding sequence is TGTGCCAGCAGCCGAGAAGGGCTGCAGCCCCAGCATTTT.

The CDR3 sequence is CASSAGTGLSYNEQFF. The CDR3 nucleotides read TGTGCCAGCAGCGCCGGGACAGGGCTTTCCTACAATGAGCAGTTCTTC. The chain is built from TRBV5-6 and TRBJ2-1, with TRBD1 matching 9 bases. Germline lookup yields CDR1 SGHDT and CDR2 YYEEEE. Trimming took 4 bases from V and 1 from J; bases not matched to a gene: 6. The CDR3 spans 16 residues.

The chain uses TRBV20-1 and TRBJ2-3; TRBD2 matches 10 bases. CDR1 is DFQATT and CDR2 is SNEGSKA in the germline V gene (reference sequence). Trimming cost V 1 base and J 4 bases; bases outside gene matches: 5. The CDR3 is 15 residues long. CDR3: CSARGASGSSDTQYF. The CDR3 DNA reads as TGCAGTGCTAGAGGGGCTAGCGGGAGCTCAGATACGCAGTATTTT.

This clonotype was observed a few times. V and J are TRBV5-1 and TRBJ2-7, with 7 nucleotides matching TRBD1. The CDR3 contains 15 residues. Germline CDR1 SGHRS, CDR2 YFSETQ. V was pared by 4 bases and J by 2 bases, with 9 bases of the junction left unmatched. The CDR3 here is CASSPGQANPYEQYF. The DNA for the CDR3 is TGCGCCAGCAGCCCCGGACAGGCAAACCCCTACGAGCAGTACTTC.

This clonotype was observed a handful of times. The chain links TRBV5-5 to TRBJ1-3; 9 bases are a match to TRBD1. In germline, CDR1 is SGHKS, CDR2 YYEKEE (reference sequence). This CDR3 is 13 amino acids long. The J segment lost 4 bases and the V segment lost 5 bases, leaving 1 base of the junction unmatched. This CDR3 is CASRGTGGNTIYF. The CDR3 region has the DNA TGTGCCAGCAGAGGGACAGGGGGAAACACCATATATTTT.

Ten or more counts support this clonotype. This chain uses TRBV12-3 or TRBV12-4 with TRBJ2-1; the match to TRBD2 covers 11 bases. J lost 6 bases, V lost 6 bases, and 7 bases had no gene match. CDR3 size: 15 residues. The CDR3 reads CASRGGLAVINEQFF. CDR3 DNA: TGTGCCAGCAGAGGGGGACTAGCGGTGATCAATGAGCAGTTCTTC.

The CDR3 DNA reads as TGTGCCAGCAGCTTAGATCCGGTAGCGGAAGAGACCCAGTACTTC. Translation: CASSLDPVAEETQYF. This chain connects TRBV11-2 to TRBJ2-5; D is possibly TRBD2 (6 bases). Germline CDR1 and CDR2: SGHAT and FQNNGV. The CDR3 loop spans 15 amino acids. With 0 bases removed from V and 3 bases from J, the gap between germline ends came to 11 bases.

This clonotype was observed many times. This chain links TRBV7-9 with TRBJ2-1, with 12 bases identical to TRBD2. CDR1 and CDR2 (germline): SEHNR, FQNEAQ (reference sequence). V trimming: 6 bases; J trimming: 6 bases; junction bases outside the gene matches: 6. The CDR3 has 15 amino acids. CDR3 in amino acids: CASRRTSGNINEQFF. The CDR3 DNA follows: TGTGCCAGCAGGCGGACTAGCGGGAACATCAATGAGCAGTTCTTC.

For this clonotype: Germline is not matched at one junction end, which may reflect a read error. The rearrangement links TRBV5-1 to TRBJ1-4; TRBD1 agrees at 8 bases. Germline lookup yields CDR1 SGHRS and CDR2 YFSETQ. This CDR3 contains 14 residues. The DNA for the CDR3 is TGCGCCAGCAGCTTGTTAGGACAGGGCGAAAACCTGTTTTTT. Translating gives CASSLLGQGENLFF.

This clonotype showed up many times. The rearrangement joins TRBV20-1 to TRBJ2-3; TRBD1 matches at 7 bases. The CDR3 spans 18 residues. The V gene end was trimmed by 2 bases and the J gene end by 0 bases; junction bases not matched to a gene: 14. The V gene's germline CDR1 is DFQATT and CDR2 SNEGSKA (reference sequence). Here the CDR3 reads CSARSPGRGGRSTDTQYF. CDR3 DNA sequence: TGCAGTGCTAGATCCCCAGGTCGAGGGGGCCGAAGCACAGATACGCAGTATTTT.

A few counts support this clonotype. CDR3 sequence reads: CASSSPGTGGMAGSNNEQFF. The CDR3 coding sequence is TGTGCCAGCAGTTCCCCCGGGACAGGGGGCATGGCGGGCTCAAACAATGAGCAGTTCTTC. J is TRBJ2-1 and V is TRBV28, with 12 bases identical to TRBD1. This CDR3 has 20 amino acids. In germline, CDR1 is MDHEN, CDR2 SYDVKM. J lost 5 bases, V lost 4 bases, and 18 bases had no gene match.

This clonotype was seen only a few times. The chain joins TRBV4-3 to TRBJ2-1; 7 nucleotides match TRBD1. In germline, CDR1 is LGHNA, CDR2 YSLEER. V was pared by 1 base and J by 2 bases, with 5 bases of the junction left unmatched. The CDR3 length is 16 residues. The CDR3, as DNA: TGCGCCAGCAGCCAAGGACAGGGAGACCCCTACAATGAGCAGTTCTTC. This encodes CASSQGQGDPYNEQFF.

The J gene is TRBJ2-7, the V gene TRBV7-9; TRBD1 is a possible D gene (5 bases). V lost 4 bases to trimming and J lost 2 bases, with 15 bases between them. The CDR3 runs to 15 residues. Germline V lookup: CDR1 SEHNR, CDR2 FQNEAQ (reference sequence). The CDR3, as DNA: TGTGCCAGCAGCTCCTCCCGCAGGGAACCCTACGAGCAGTACTTC. Amino acid sequence: CASSSSRREPYEQYF. Supplemented by reference TRBV7-9 and TRBJ2-7, the full variable domain reads DTGVSQNPRHKITKRGQNVTFRCDPISEHNRLYWYRQTLGQGPEFLTYFQNEAQLEKSRLLSDRFSAERPKGSFSTLEIQRTEQGDSAMYLCASSSSRREPYEQYFGPGTRLTVT.

The chain couples TRBV18 to TRBJ2-4; no reliable D call. This CDR3 comprises 16 residues. Looked up from germline, CDR1 is KGHSH and CDR2 is LQKENI. V was clipped by 0 bases and J by 0 bases, with 9 bases between them. The CDR3 loop reads CASSPPIGLAKNIQYF. CDR3 bases: TGTGCCAGCTCACCACCAATTGGCCTAGCCAAAAACATTCAGTACTTC. The whole variable domain, filled in from reference TRBV18 and TRBJ2-4, reads NAGVMQNPRHLVRRRGQEARLRCSPMKGHSHVYWYRQLPEEGLKFMVYLQKENIIDESGMPKERFSAEFPKEGPSILRIQQVVRGDSAAYFCASSPPIGLAKNIQYFGAGTRLSVL.

This clonotype was seen a handful of times. The chain employs TRBV14 and TRBJ2-2; no firm D call. With 8 bases removed from V and 4 bases from J, the gap between germline ends came to 11 bases. CDR1 SGHDN and CDR2 FVKESK come from the germline V gene. The CDR3 consists of 13 residues. The CDR3 DNA sequence: TGTGCCAGCGCGGCGCTTTTCACCGGGGAGCTGTTTTTT. Translating gives CASAALFTGELFF.

V is TRBV6-2 or TRBV6-3 and J is TRBJ2-3, with D perhaps matching TRBD1 (6 bases). The germline V gene encodes CDR1 MNHEY and CDR2 SVGEGT. The CDR3 sequence is 15 residues long. The V gene lost 2 bases and the J gene lost 4 bases, with 13 bases spanning the gap. The CDR3 is CASSYGGQRADTQYF. Written as DNA, the CDR3 is TGTGCCAGCAGTTACGGGGGACAAAGGGCAGATACGCAGTATTTT.

V and J are TRBV4-1 and TRBJ1-2, with D hard to call. The V gene lost 3 bases and the J gene lost 0 bases, with 14 bases spanning the gap. CDR1 is MGHRA, CDR2 YSYEKL, per germline. This CDR3 spans 16 amino acids. This CDR3 is CASSHPAPRANYGYTF. The CDR3 region has the DNA TGCGCCAGCAGCCACCCTGCCCCCCGAGCTAACTATGGCTACACCTTC.

This chain links TRBV4-1 with TRBJ2-5; unclear D gene. CDR1 and CDR2 from the germline V gene are MGHRA and YSYEKL. The V end was cut by 0 bases, the J end by 5 bases, with 13 bases between. The CDR3 runs 15 residues. The CDR3 sequence: CASSQERFHTETQYF. The DNA of the CDR3 is TGCGCCAGCAGCCAAGAACGATTCCATACGGAGACCCAGTACTTC.

In this sample, this clonotype turned up a few times. The V and J genes are TRBV28 and TRBJ1-2; D ambiguous. Germline values: CDR1 MDHEN, CDR2 SYDVKM. Trimming cost V 5 bases and J 6 bases, with 10 bases left between them. The CDR3 sequence is 12 residues long. The CDR3 sequence is CASSVIADGYTF. CDR3 nucleotide sequence: TGTGCCAGCAGTGTGATAGCAGATGGCTACACCTTC.